The subject of this entry is one T cell receptor (beta chain). Categorization into cohorts depended on clinical history that participants reported. What the recovered Cohort 3 donors had was two negative PCRs, clearance, or symptom resolution. In the source study's methods: Nucleated cell number was recorded as an estimate derived from reference gene primer amplification. The repertoire was sequenced with immunoSEQ multiplex PCR; TCRdb's copy has only in-frame clones and lacks some. From that table come the V and J calls and clone size; the DNA was used to work out D and trimming. In the table there are a few hundred thousand clones, about 87% of which are singletons. This record belongs to a study of blood T cell repertoires in COVID-19. This CDR3 has 15 amino acids. The germline V gene has CDR1 SEHNR and CDR2 FQNEAQ (reference sequence). With 5 bases clipped from V and 3 bases from J, the junction kept 7 bases outside the gene matches.

This sequence was found in a woman aged 45 to 65 who had recovered from COVID-19. V and J are TRBV7-9 and TRBJ1-3, with 7 bases lining up with TRBD1. What was sequenced was PBMCs or T cells enriched from blood (not recorded which). The CDR3 DNA sequence: TGTGCCAGCAGCAACCTGACAGGGAATGGAAACACCATATATTTT. It encodes CASSNLTGNGNTIYF.